The clone carrying this T cell receptor beta chain was seen many times. The sample is drawn from a study of T cells in Graves' hyperthyroidism and ophthalmopathy. Study information: Peripheral blood was acquired at first diagnosis, ahead of any therapy whatsoever.

Stable disease denoted Graves' hyperthyroidism without ophthalmopathy progression within 18 months. Any patient presenting with uncontrolled infection, other autoimmune disease, pregnancy or lactation was left out. TCR beta CDR3 region amplification was performed from RNA transcripts. In the first-round RT-PCR of the TCR CDR3, the HTBI primer set was used. TCRdb re-called the multiplex PCR reads through MiXCR, storing one row per CDR3 protein. The table has roughly 840,000 distinct CDR3 sequences, about two fifths seen once. The V and J ends lost 2 bases and 6 bases respectively, with 10 bases between them. Germline assignment: CDR1 LNHDA and CDR2 SQIVND (reference sequence). This CDR3 spans 13 amino acids.

Sequencing was done on a sample of blood. The receptor was derived from a man in his late teens or twenties with Graves' hyperthyroidism. V is TRBV19 and J is TRBJ1-1; weak D call: TRBD1 (6 bases). CDR3 in amino acids: CASSIYEGAEAFF. DNA of the CDR3: TGTGCCAGTAGTATATACGAGGGGGCTGAAGCTTTCTTT.